These 27 T cell receptor beta chains were all obtained from the same sample, sequenced in a study of blood T cell repertoires in COVID-19. Profiling relied on immunoSEQ multiplex PCR, and the TCRdb table lists in-frame clones only, not all of them. In the table there are more than 35,000 clones, 80% of which are singletons. Sequenced sample: peripheral blood. These receptors originate from a woman in her 70s with acute or convalescent COVID-19.

The CDR3: CASSLVSEETQYF. The CDR3 nucleotides are TGTGCCAGCAGCTTAGTCTCAGAAGAGACCCAGTACTTC. The gene calls are TRBV7-9 and TRBJ2-5, with D unclear. Between the trimmed V and J ends, which lost 1 base and 3 bases, there was a span of 6 bases. In germline, CDR1 is SEHNR, CDR2 FQNEAQ (reference sequence). CDR3 length: 13 residues.

The genes are TRBV6-5 and TRBJ1-3, with no clear D. The ends were cut back, 0 bases at V and 0 bases at J, with 9 bases in the middle. From germline, CDR1 is MNHEY and CDR2 SVGAGI. The CDR3 extends over 16 amino acids. CDR3 coding DNA: TGTGCCAGCAGTTACTCTCCCAAGCTCTCTGGAAACACCATATATTTT. This codes for CASSYSPKLSGNTIYF.

The J gene is TRBJ2-3, the V gene TRBV6-5; 9 positions match TRBD2. The V gene end was trimmed by 6 bases and the J gene end by 5 bases; junction bases not matched to a gene: 6. Germline CDR1 and CDR2: MNHEY and SVGAGI. CDR3 size: 14 residues. CDR3 in amino acids: CASSRGLAIDTQYF. The DNA for the CDR3 is TGTGCCAGCAGCCGTGGACTAGCGATAGATACGCAGTATTTT.

V and J are TRBV10-3 and TRBJ2-5; TRBD1 agrees at 10 bases. CDR1 and CDR2 (germline): ENHRY, SYGVKD. This CDR3 region has 14 residues. V was clipped by 6 bases and J by 4 bases; unmatched bases: 5. The CDR3 loop is CAISRDRGRETQYF. The DNA for the CDR3 is TGTGCCATCAGCCGGGACAGGGGAAGAGAGACCCAGTACTTC.

This clone appeared a few times. The J gene is TRBJ1-1, the V gene TRBV14; 9 positions agree with TRBD1. This CDR3 contains 13 residues. The germline V gene has CDR1 SGHDN and CDR2 FVKESK. Losses at the gene ends were 6 bases for V and 5 bases for J; bases not matched to a gene: 4. The CDR3 nucleotides are TGTGCCAGCAGTCTGACAGGGGGGACTGAAGCTTTCTTT. Translation gives CASSLTGGTEAFF.

The rearrangement uses TRBV5-4 and TRBJ2-5, with D perhaps TRBD1 (6 bases). Germline loops: CDR1 SGHNT, CDR2 YYREEE (reference sequence). The length of the CDR3 is 14 residues. V gave up 4 bases and J gave up 2 bases, with 12 bases separating them. The DNA of the CDR3 is TGTGCCAGCAGCCCCGGACAGCCGCAAGAGACCCAGTACTTC. It encodes CASSPGQPQETQYF.

The chain has TRBV29-1 and TRBJ2-7; TRBD2 is a possible D gene (5 bases). CDR3 length equals 18 residues. The germline V gene encodes CDR1 SQVTM and CDR2 ANQGSEA. The V end lost 5 bases, the J end lost 1 base, and 27 bases lay between the germline ends. The CDR3 protein is CSVRGEGSMSGGSYEQYF. CDR3 bases: TGCAGCGTTCGGGGAGAAGGATCTATGTCCGGCGGTTCCTACGAGCAGTACTTC.

This sequence joins TRBV6-5 and TRBJ1-6, with D possibly being TRBD1 (6 bases). Germline loops: CDR1 MNHEY, CDR2 SVGAGI. This CDR3 region has 14 residues. Trimming left V 5 bases short and J 12 bases short, with 17 bases between. The CDR3 DNA is TGTGCCAGCAGTACTGCCCAGGGGATCGGACCCCTCCACTTT. This gives the protein CASSTAQGIGPLHF.

CDR3 amino acids: CASSLGEIYGYTF. The CDR3 DNA reads as TGTGCCAGCAGCTTGGGGGAGATATATGGCTACACCTTC. The rearrangement joins TRBV5-5 to TRBJ1-2, with D unresolved. The CDR3 loop spans 13 amino acids. V lost 0 bases, J lost 5 bases, and 8 bases lay in between. Germline CDR1 is SGHKS and CDR2 is YYEKEE (reference sequence).

This chain links TRBV5-1 with TRBJ1-2; D is ambiguous. Trimming took 2 bases from V and 4 from J, leaving 12 bases between them. This CDR3 spans 14 amino acids. Germline CDR1 reads SGHRS; CDR2 reads YFSETQ. For the CDR3, the DNA is TGCGCCAGCAGCTTTGGACTGGACCTCTATGGCTACACCTTC. Translation: CASSFGLDLYGYTF.

This clone appeared once. This rearrangement joins TRBV2 to TRBJ1-3; no clear D gene. CDR1 and CDR2 (germline): SNHLY, FYNNEI. The germline V and J ends were trimmed by 5 bases and 0 bases, with 11 bases remaining between them. This CDR3 spans 15 amino acids. In DNA form, the CDR3 reads TGTGCCAGCAGTCTCGGGAGGATCTCTGGAAACACCATATATTTT. It is translated as CASSLGRISGNTIYF.

This chain uses TRBV28 with TRBJ1-1; D perhaps matches TRBD1 (6 bases). This CDR3 region has 17 residues. Looked up from germline, CDR1 is MDHEN and CDR2 is SYDVKM. The V gene lost 4 bases and the J gene lost 1 base, with 19 bases spanning the gap. The CDR3 bases are TGTGCCAGCAGTTCACGACTTCGGACAGTTCAGAACACTGAAGCTTTCTTT. This sequence encodes CASSSRLRTVQNTEAFF.

CDR3 DNA: TGTGCCAGCAGCCCAAGGACAGGGAAAAATGAGCAGTTCTTC. Translating gives CASSPRTGKNEQFF. The chain carries TRBV5-4 and TRBJ2-1, with 8 bases lining up with TRBD1. Germline values: CDR1 SGHNT, CDR2 YYREEE (reference sequence). J gave up 7 bases and V 4 bases, and 7 bases lay outside the gene matches. This CDR3 has 14 amino acids.

The V gene is TRBV5-1, the J gene TRBJ2-3; 10 bases are a match to TRBD1. This CDR3 is built from 16 residues. V lost 4 bases, J lost 3 bases, and 8 bases stayed unmatched. Germline CDR1 is SGHRS and CDR2 is YFSETQ. The DNA of the CDR3 is TGCGCCAGCAGCCTACGACAGGGGGCAGAGACAGATACGCAGTATTTT. Amino acids: CASSLRQGAETDTQYF.

The V call is TRBV7-8, the J call TRBJ1-2; D is perhaps TRBD1 (5 bases). V was clipped by 2 bases and J by 6 bases, with 16 bases between them. Looked up from germline, CDR1 is SGHVS and CDR2 is FQNEAQ. The CDR3 loop spans 15 amino acids. The CDR3 DNA reads as TGTGCCAGCAGCTTAAGGGCGGGACTTAATGATGGCTACACCTTC. It specifies CASSLRAGLNDGYTF.

The CDR3 region has the DNA TGCGCCAGCAGCTTAGCGGGGCTGGAGGAGCAGTACTTC. Translated, it gives CASSLAGLEEQYF. The chain couples TRBV5-1 to TRBJ2-7, with 7 nucleotides matching TRBD2. The CDR3 spans 13 residues. V was pared by 2 bases and J by 7 bases, with 6 bases of the junction left unmatched. Germline V gives CDR1 SGHRS, CDR2 YFSETQ. Drawing the rest from reference TRBV5-1 and TRBJ2-7, the complete variable domain is KAGVTQTPRYLIKTRGQQVTLSCSPISGHRSVSWYQQTPGQGLQFLFEYFSETQRNKGNFPGRFSGRQFSNSRSEMNVSTLELGDSALYLCASSLAGLEEQYFGPGTRLTVT.

This clone was counted once. The rearrangement joins TRBV21-1 to TRBJ2-7; the listed D gene, TRBD1, was not tested against the DNA. TRBV21-1 is classified as a pseudogene. The CDR3 runs to 13 residues. The chain's CDR3 is CASSKGTAYEQYF. CDR3 in DNA: TGTGCCAGCAGCAAAGGGACAGCATACGAGCAGTACTTC.

The chain has TRBV3-1 (or the pseudogene TRBV3-2) and TRBJ2-1; no definite D call. V lost 1 base and J 8 bases, leaving 6 bases between the germline ends. Looked up from germline, CDR1 is LGHDT and CDR2 is YNNKEL (reference sequence). This CDR3 has 12 residues. As DNA, the CDR3 is TGTGCCAGCAGCCAAGTTCATTATGAGCAGTTCTTC. Translated, it gives CASSQVHYEQFF.

The V gene is TRBV19, the J gene TRBJ1-4, with 8 positions matching TRBD1. Germline CDR1 reads LNHDA; CDR2 reads SQIVND (reference sequence). V was clipped by 6 bases and J by 0 bases; unmatched bases: 3. There are 15 residues in the CDR3. CDR3 in amino acids: CASRIQGATNEKLFF. CDR3 DNA sequence: TGTGCCAGTAGGATACAGGGGGCAACTAATGAAAAACTGTTTTTT.

The chain has TRBV5-4 and TRBJ2-7, with D possibly being TRBD2 (6 bases). The V end was cut by 4 bases, the J end by 2 bases, with 16 bases between. Germline CDR1 and CDR2: SGHNT and YYREEE (reference sequence). The CDR3 contains 15 residues. CDR3 protein: CASSRGWEATYEQYF. CDR3 sequence (DNA): TGTGCCAGCAGCCGTGGGTGGGAGGCTACCTACGAGCAGTACTTC.

The chain carries TRBV5-6 and TRBJ2-2; 11 nucleotides line up with TRBD1. From germline, CDR1 is SGHDT and CDR2 YYEEEE. V shed 2 bases, J shed 5 bases, and the junction held 5 bases outside the gene matches. The CDR3 is 16 amino acids. This CDR3 is CASSFFGQGATGELFF. The CDR3 DNA is TGTGCCAGCAGCTTTTTTGGACAGGGGGCTACCGGGGAGCTGTTTTTT.

The chain carries TRBV28 and TRBJ2-1, with TRBD2 identical over 7 bases. The V segment lost 6 bases and the J segment 4 bases; nucleotides outside the gene matches: 9. The germline gives CDR1 MDHEN, CDR2 SYDVKM. This CDR3 contains 15 residues. The CDR3 loop is CASSRTAGMYNEQFF. As DNA, the CDR3 is TGTGCCAGCAGCCGTACAGCGGGAATGTACAATGAGCAGTTCTTC.

The chain carries TRBV6-5 and TRBJ2-2, with a weak D call TRBD1 (6 bases). From germline, CDR1 is MNHEY and CDR2 SVGAGI. Trimming took 0 bases from V and 9 from J, leaving 8 bases between them. This CDR3 comprises 13 residues. CDR3: CASSYSRGRELFF. The DNA for the CDR3 is TGTGCCAGCAGTTACTCGAGGGGGAGGGAGCTGTTTTTT.

The gene calls are TRBV25-1 and TRBJ1-2; 8 nucleotides agree with TRBD1. CDR3 length equals 17 residues. V lost 1 base to trimming and J lost 8 bases; unmatched junction nucleotides: 15. Germline V lookup: CDR1 MGHDK, CDR2 SYGVNS. The CDR3: CASSESAGQVIGRGYTF. The CDR3 DNA reads as TGTGCCAGCAGTGAATCCGCGGGACAGGTCATCGGCCGGGGCTACACCTTC.

This clone was counted between two and nine times. The V and J genes are TRBV10-2 and TRBJ2-1; 9 bases fit TRBD2. CDR3 length equals 16 residues. Germline V gene data show CDR1 as WSHSY and CDR2 as SAAADI. V shed 6 bases and J 4 bases; nucleotides not matched to a gene: 10. The CDR3 spells CASRTVAGATYNEQFF. DNA of the CDR3: TGCGCCAGCAGAACAGTAGCGGGGGCGACGTACAATGAGCAGTTCTTC.

The chain combines TRBV5-5 with TRBJ2-5; D possibly corresponds to TRBD2 (5 bases). Germline V gives CDR1 SGHKS, CDR2 YYEKEE (reference sequence). The V end lost 2 bases, the J end lost 1 base, and 15 bases lay between the germline ends. This CDR3 region has 16 residues. CDR3 coding DNA: TGTGCCAGCAGCTTTAGTCGGGGTGCGGGCCAAGAGACCCAGTACTTC. Translating gives CASSFSRGAGQETQYF.

J is TRBJ2-7 and V is TRBV28; weak D call: TRBD1 (5 bases). Trimming stripped 5 bases from V and 4 bases from J, with 12 bases between. Per germline, CDR1 MDHEN and CDR2 SYDVKM. This CDR3 comprises 13 residues. CDR3 protein: CASSPGHIYEQYF. CDR3 DNA: TGTGCCAGCAGTCCCGGACATATTTACGAGCAGTACTTC.